The 21 T cell receptor beta chains listed next were all sequenced from one sample in a study of identical twins (dated by TCRdb to about 2016). Libraries were made using 5' RACE. Instrument on record: Illumina HiSeq 2000. The raw public data were reprocessed by TCRdb itself: fastp quality trimming at Q25, MiXCR clonotype calling, in-frame beta chains only. Each CDR3 protein gets just one entry, which takes the most common genes and DNA from the rows behind it. The sample records roughly 500,000 distinct CDR3 sequences, 20% to 25% of which are singletons. Together, the top ten hold about 0.99% of the sample. These data were likewise used in another study, on T cells expressing NK-cell markers.

The sequenced material came from CD4+ T cells sorted from blood. Every receptor here comes from a woman between 18 and 29 years old in good health.

This clonotype appeared a few times. V usage is TRBV15 and J usage is TRBJ2-5; the match to TRBD1 covers 7 bases. The germline gives CDR1 LNHNV, CDR2 YYDKDF (reference sequence). The CDR3 has 15 amino acids. V shed 3 bases, J shed 2 bases, and the junction held 6 bases outside the gene matches. This CDR3 reads CATSSLRDRQETQYF. CDR3 DNA: TGTGCCACCAGCAGCCTCCGGGACAGACAAGAGACCCAGTACTTC.

The chain recombines TRBV20-1 with TRBJ2-3; 7 bases align to TRBD2. This CDR3 has 13 residues. Germline CDR1 reads DFQATT; CDR2 reads SNEGSKA (reference sequence). The V and J ends lost 4 bases and 10 bases, in that order; junction bases with no gene match: 11. CDR3 region: CSAMTTSKSAQYF. CDR3 in DNA: TGCAGTGCTATGACGACTAGCAAAAGCGCGCAGTATTTT.

This clonotype was counted between two and nine times. The V and J genes are TRBV2 and TRBJ1-1; 7 bases agree with TRBD1. The germline V gene has CDR1 SNHLY and CDR2 FYNNEI. The CDR3 length is 11 residues. Unmatched junction bases numbered 4, after V lost 7 bases and J lost 8 bases. CDR3 loop: CASIETGEAFF. Here the CDR3 DNA reads TGTGCCAGCATTGAGACAGGGGAAGCTTTCTTT. Looking up the rest from reference TRBV2 and TRBJ1-1 gives the full variable domain: EPEVTQTPSHQVTQMGQEVILRCVPISNHLYFYWYRQILGQKVEFLVSFYNNEISEKSEIFDDQFSVERPDGSNFTLKIRSTKLEDSAMYFCASIETGEAFFGQGTRLTVV.

The chain employs TRBV2 and TRBJ2-3; TRBD1 is a possible D gene (6 bases). The V end was cut by 7 bases, the J end by 1 base, with 18 bases between. Germline V CDR1 and CDR2: SNHLY, FYNNEI. This CDR3 spans 16 amino acids. Here the CDR3 DNA reads TGTGCCAGCATCATTAGTGGGGGCAGGGGCACAGATACGCAGTATTTT. Its protein product is CASIISGGRGTDTQYF.

This clonotype was counted ten times or more. The chain carries TRBV6-5 and TRBJ1-3, with D tentatively TRBD1 (5 bases). CDR3 length: 16 residues. V was cut by 2 bases and J by 0 bases, with 11 bases left in between. The germline CDR1 and CDR2 sequences are MNHEY and SVGAGI. The CDR3 loop reads CASSYRGPNSGNTIYF. The CDR3 DNA follows: TGTGCCAGCAGTTACAGGGGTCCAAACTCTGGAAACACCATATATTTT.

The table lists this clonotype with a few counts. The chain combines TRBV20-1 with TRBJ1-4; D is unclear. The ends were cut back, 3 bases at V and 4 bases at J, with 12 bases in the middle. Germline lookup yields CDR1 DFQATT and CDR2 SNEGSKA (reference sequence). This CDR3 region has 14 residues. CDR3 DNA: TGCAGTGCTAGGGTTTCGGAATATAATGAAAAACTGTTTTTT. As protein: CSARVSEYNEKLFF.

There are a few counts of this clonotype. This chain connects TRBV7-2 to TRBJ2-1, with TRBD2 as a possible D gene (5 bases). V lost 6 bases and J lost 5, with 17 bases in between. Germline V CDR1 and CDR2: SGHTA, FQGNSA. This CDR3 region has 15 residues. The CDR3 DNA is TGTGCCAGCAGTCCGAACTTAGCGAGGCACAATGAGCAGTTCTTC. Translation gives CASSPNLARHNEQFF.

This clonotype occurred a few times. The chain employs TRBV6-1 and TRBJ2-5; D gene unclear. This CDR3 region has 12 residues. The germline gives CDR1 MNHNS, CDR2 SASEGT. Deletions cut 8 bases from V and 3 bases from J, with 10 bases between. As DNA, the CDR3 is TGTGCCAGCTGGAACAGAAAAGAGACCCAGTACTTC. Translation: CASWNRKETQYF.

This chain links TRBV7-9 with TRBJ1-1; D perhaps matches TRBD1 (6 bases). In germline, CDR1 is SEHNR, CDR2 FQNEAQ (reference sequence). V was clipped by 2 bases and J by 7 bases, with 11 bases between them. The CDR3 extends over 13 amino acids. The CDR3 here is CASSLRTESEAFF. The DNA for the CDR3 is TGTGCCAGCAGCTTAAGGACAGAAAGTGAAGCTTTCTTT.

V is TRBV6-2 or TRBV6-3 and J is TRBJ2-2; 7 bases are a match to TRBD2. J lost 0 bases, V lost 8 bases, and 9 bases had no gene match. This CDR3 has 16 residues. CDR1 and CDR2 from the germline V gene are MNHEY and SVGEGT. The CDR3 nucleotides are TGTGCCAGCGGCAGACTAGCCGCCGCGAACACCGGGGAGCTGTTTTTT. Translating gives CASGRLAAANTGELFF.

This rearrangement joins TRBV20-1 to TRBJ2-7; D gene ambiguous. Germline lookup yields CDR1 DFQATT and CDR2 SNEGSKA (reference sequence). The CDR3 is 13 residues long. V was clipped by 0 bases and J by 3 bases, with 9 bases between them. This CDR3 is CSARDTNSYEQYF. The CDR3 coding sequence is TGCAGTGCTAGAGATACCAATAGCTACGAGCAGTACTTC.

This clonotype was detected a few times. This chain connects TRBV5-6 to TRBJ2-4; 10 nucleotides align to TRBD1. Losses at the gene ends were 5 bases for V and 0 bases for J; bases not matched to a gene: 8. The CDR3 is made up of 17 amino acids. Germline V gene data show CDR1 as SGHDT and CDR2 as YYEEEE. CDR3 sequence: CASSVLGTGAAKNIQYF. The DNA for the CDR3 is TGTGCCAGCAGTGTATTGGGGACAGGGGCAGCCAAAAACATTCAGTACTTC.

V and J are TRBV6-4 and TRBJ2-1; possibly TRBD2 for D (7 bases). V shed 5 bases and J shed 13 bases, with 21 bases lying between them. CDR1 is MRHNA, CDR2 SNTAGT, per germline. The CDR3 runs 14 residues. CDR3 in DNA: TGTGCCAGCAGTACCTACGGGGGGCGAATTCTACAGTTCTTC. Translated: CASSTYGGRILQFF.

The rearrangement links TRBV29-1 to TRBJ1-2; 9 positions agree with TRBD1. The CDR3 contains 12 residues. Germline V lookup: CDR1 SQVTM, CDR2 ANQGSEA. V gave up 6 bases and J gave up 6 bases; unmatched junction bases: 5. CDR3 region: CSVVGQGHGYTF. CDR3 in DNA: TGCAGCGTAGTTGGACAGGGGCATGGCTACACCTTC.

The chain is built from TRBV7-8 and TRBJ2-1; D tentatively fits TRBD1 or TRBD2 (6 bases each). The V end was cut by 5 bases, the J end by 3 bases, with 20 bases between. CDR1 SGHVS and CDR2 FQNEAQ come from the germline V gene. This CDR3 spans 17 amino acids. The DNA of the CDR3 is TGTGCCAGCAGCCGAATGAACGGGGGCGGGCTCTACAATGAGCAGTTCTTC. It encodes CASSRMNGGGLYNEQFF.

This clonotype is a singleton in its sample. This sequence joins TRBV9 and TRBJ2-7; D is unresolved. Per the germline V gene, CDR1 is SGDLS and CDR2 is YYNGEE. This CDR3 comprises 14 residues. Trimming cost V 3 bases and J 0 bases, with 10 bases left between them. CDR3 sequence: CASSAAFSSYEQYF. CDR3 sequence (DNA): TGTGCCAGCAGCGCAGCCTTCAGCTCCTACGAGCAGTACTTC.

This clonotype has ten or more counts. This chain joins TRBV20-1 and TRBJ2-5; tentatively, D is TRBD2 (5 bases). The V end lost 3 bases, the J end lost 4 bases, and 6 bases lay between the germline ends. CDR1 and CDR2 from the germline V gene are DFQATT and SNEGSKA (reference sequence). The CDR3 is made up of 11 amino acids. The CDR3 DNA reads as TGCAGTGCTAGTGGAGGAGAGACCCAGTACTTC. Protein: CSASGGETQYF.

V and J are TRBV12-3 or TRBV12-4 and TRBJ1-2; 8 nucleotides match TRBD1. V shed 6 bases, J shed 8 bases, and the junction held 8 bases outside the gene matches. CDR3 length: 13 residues. CDR3 bases: TGTGCCAGCAGCAGGACAGGGCGAGAGGGCTACACCTTC. Its protein product is CASSRTGREGYTF.

In its sample, this clonotype was seen a few times. V and J are TRBV6-5 and TRBJ1-3; D unresolved. Germline V gene data show CDR1 as MNHEY and CDR2 as SVGAGI. V was pared by 0 bases and J by 4 bases, with 13 bases between. The CDR3 runs 16 residues. CDR3 sequence: CASSYSGKGQGNTIYF. Written as DNA, the CDR3 is TGTGCCAGCAGTTACTCAGGGAAAGGCCAAGGAAACACCATATATTTT.

The J gene is TRBJ2-6, the V gene TRBV5-1; 8 positions agree with TRBD1. CDR3 length equals 16 residues. The germline gives CDR1 SGHRS, CDR2 YFSETQ. With 7 bases clipped from V and 0 bases from J, the junction kept 6 bases outside the gene matches. CDR3 region: CASRTGIISGANVLTF. DNA of the CDR3: TGCGCCAGCCGGACAGGGATAATCTCTGGGGCCAACGTCCTGACTTTC.

The chain couples TRBV7-8 to TRBJ2-7, with D maybe TRBD2 (6 bases). CDR1 SGHVS and CDR2 FQNEAQ come from the germline V gene. The germline V and J ends were trimmed by 2 bases and 4 bases, with 15 bases remaining between them. The length of the CDR3 is 15 residues. CDR3 sequence reads: CASSLSRRGEYEQYF. DNA for the CDR3: TGTGCCAGCAGCTTATCAAGGAGGGGAGAGTACGAGCAGTACTTC.